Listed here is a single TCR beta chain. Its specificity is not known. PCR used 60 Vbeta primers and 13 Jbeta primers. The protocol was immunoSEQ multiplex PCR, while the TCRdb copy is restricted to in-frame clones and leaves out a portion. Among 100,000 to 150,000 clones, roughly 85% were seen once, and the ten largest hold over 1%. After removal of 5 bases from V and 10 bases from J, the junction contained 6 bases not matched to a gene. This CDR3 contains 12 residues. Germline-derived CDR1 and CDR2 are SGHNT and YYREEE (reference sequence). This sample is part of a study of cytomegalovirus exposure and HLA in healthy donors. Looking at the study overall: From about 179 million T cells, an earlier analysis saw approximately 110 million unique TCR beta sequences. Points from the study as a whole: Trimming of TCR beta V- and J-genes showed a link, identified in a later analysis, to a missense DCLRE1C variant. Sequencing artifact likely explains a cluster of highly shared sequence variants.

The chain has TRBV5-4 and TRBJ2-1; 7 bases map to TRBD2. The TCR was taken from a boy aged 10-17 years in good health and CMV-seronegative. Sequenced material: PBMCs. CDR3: CASSRDYDEQFF. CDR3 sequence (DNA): TGTGCCAGCAGTCGGGACTATGACGAGCAGTTCTTC. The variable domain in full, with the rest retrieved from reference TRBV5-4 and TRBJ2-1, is ETGVTQSPTHLIKTRGQQVTLRCSSQSGHNTVSWYQQALGQGPQFIFQYYREEENGRGNFPPRFSGLQFPNYSSELNVNALELDDSALYLCASSRDYDEQFFGPGTRLTVL.